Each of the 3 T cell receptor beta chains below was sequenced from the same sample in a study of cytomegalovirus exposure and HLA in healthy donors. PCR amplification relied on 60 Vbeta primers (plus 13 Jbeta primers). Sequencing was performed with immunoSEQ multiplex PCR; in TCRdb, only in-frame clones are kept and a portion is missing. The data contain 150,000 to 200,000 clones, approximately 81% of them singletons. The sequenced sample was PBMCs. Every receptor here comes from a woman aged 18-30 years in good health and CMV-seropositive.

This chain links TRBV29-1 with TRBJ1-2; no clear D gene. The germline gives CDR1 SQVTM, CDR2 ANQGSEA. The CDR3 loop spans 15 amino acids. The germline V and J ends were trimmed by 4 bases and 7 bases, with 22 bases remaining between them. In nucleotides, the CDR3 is TGCAGCGTTGCCCATATGAGCCCCCCACGGGGTGGCTACACCTTC. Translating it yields CSVAHMSPPRGGYTF. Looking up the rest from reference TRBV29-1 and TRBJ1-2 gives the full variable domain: SAVISQKPSRDICQRGTSLTIQCQVDSQVTMMFWYRQQPGQSLTLIATANQGSEATYESGFVIDKFPISRPNLTFSTLTVSNMSPEDSSIYLCSVAHMSPPRGGYTFGSGTRLTVV.

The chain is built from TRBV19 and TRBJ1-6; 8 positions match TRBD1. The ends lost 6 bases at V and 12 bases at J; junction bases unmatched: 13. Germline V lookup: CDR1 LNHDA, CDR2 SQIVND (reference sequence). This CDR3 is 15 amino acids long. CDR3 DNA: TGTGCCAGTAGAAACACCCCGGACAGGGCAGTACCCCTCCACTTT. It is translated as CASRNTPDRAVPLHF.

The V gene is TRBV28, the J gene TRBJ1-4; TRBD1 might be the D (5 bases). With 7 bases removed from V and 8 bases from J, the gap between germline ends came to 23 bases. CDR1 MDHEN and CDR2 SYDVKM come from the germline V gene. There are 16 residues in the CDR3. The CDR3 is CASIGGGSGGREKLFF. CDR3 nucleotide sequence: TGTGCCAGCATAGGCGGTGGTAGCGGGGGTAGGGAAAAACTGTTTTTT.